Listed here are 16 T cell receptor beta chains from one sample, sequenced in a study of T cell responses to AZD1222 COVID-19 vaccine. Method: immunoSEQ multiplex PCR; TCRdb's copy keeps in-frame clones and lacks some. The sample gives 30,000 to 40,000 clones, more than 75% of which show up once; less than 15% is in the top ten. The sequencing used peripheral blood, collected 28 days after the second AZD1222 dose. These receptors were obtained from an adult who received the AZD1222 COVID-19 vaccine.

This clone has only a few counts. This sequence joins TRBV10-3 and TRBJ1-2, with D perhaps TRBD1 (5 bases). The CDR3 is 13 amino acids. The germline V gene has CDR1 ENHRY and CDR2 SYGVKD. Trimming took off 4 bases at V and 8 bases at J, with 14 bases between the two ends. The CDR3 DNA reads as TGTGCCATCAGTGGACAGCAATCGGGGGGCTACACCTTC. Amino acids: CAISGQQSGGYTF.

The chain combines TRBV4-1 with TRBJ2-1; D could derive from TRBD1 or TRBD2 (5 bases each). Germline lookup yields CDR1 MGHRA and CDR2 YSYEKL. The V end was cut by 2 bases, the J end by 0 bases, with 8 bases between. The CDR3 spans 15 residues. The CDR3 region has the DNA TGCGCCAGCAGCCAAACCGGGACCTCCTACAATGAGCAGTTCTTC. Its translation: CASSQTGTSYNEQFF.

The chain combines TRBV6-5 with TRBJ1-5; D is possibly TRBD1 (6 bases). The germline V and J ends were trimmed by 8 bases and 4 bases, with 18 bases remaining between them. Germline V gene data show CDR1 as MNHEY and CDR2 as SVGAGI. This CDR3 contains 15 residues. This CDR3 reads CASRNRGAGNQPQHF. CDR3 bases: TGTGCCAGCCGCAATAGGGGGGCAGGGAATCAGCCCCAGCATTTT.

The V and J genes are TRBV3-1 (or the pseudogene TRBV3-2) and TRBJ2-7, with 9 bases fitting TRBD1. The CDR3 sequence is 16 residues long. CDR1 and CDR2 from the germline V gene are LGHDT and YNNKEL (reference sequence). V lost 1 base to trimming and J lost 1 base; unmatched junction nucleotides: 5. The CDR3 reads CASSQGMTGGSYEQYF. As DNA, the CDR3 is TGTGCCAGCAGCCAAGGGATGACAGGGGGATCCTACGAGCAGTACTTC.

The V gene is TRBV19, the J gene TRBJ1-1; TRBD1 agrees at 8 bases. Germline values: CDR1 LNHDA, CDR2 SQIVND (reference sequence). The CDR3 has 15 residues. Germline trimming cut 7 bases from V and 1 base from J; bases unmatched to any gene: 8. The CDR3 DNA reads as TGTGCCAGTATCGCGGACAGGGCAGCGAACACTGAAGCTTTCTTT. The encoded protein is CASIADRAANTEAFF.

The rearrangement links TRBV5-1 to TRBJ2-1, with 7 bases matching TRBD1. The germline V gene has CDR1 SGHRS and CDR2 YFSETQ. The V gene end was trimmed by 5 bases and the J gene end by 0 bases; junction bases not matched to a gene: 8. The CDR3 covers 16 residues. The CDR3 is CASRLGTAHSYNEQFF. The CDR3 region has the DNA TGCGCCAGCAGGCTCGGGACAGCTCACTCCTACAATGAGCAGTTCTTC.

The chain carries TRBV2 and TRBJ2-5; a possible D gene is TRBD2 (6 bases). The germline V and J ends were trimmed by 6 bases and 5 bases, with 10 bases remaining between them. The CDR3 consists of 12 residues. Per the germline V gene, CDR1 is SNHLY and CDR2 is FYNNEI. The CDR3 here is CASRAAGETQYF. CDR3 nucleotide sequence: TGTGCCAGCAGGGCCGCGGGGGAGACCCAGTACTTC.

This clone appeared once. This rearrangement joins TRBV9 to TRBJ2-2; 9 bases agree with TRBD1. V was pared by 4 bases and J by 6 bases, with 13 bases of the junction left unmatched. Germline assignment: CDR1 SGDLS and CDR2 YYNGEE. This CDR3 is built from 17 residues. CDR3 region: CASSPRQGVSPAGELFF. The DNA of the CDR3 is TGTGCCAGCAGCCCCCGACAGGGGGTTTCCCCCGCCGGGGAGCTGTTTTTT.

The chain couples TRBV7-3 to TRBJ1-3, with D tentatively TRBD1 (6 bases). This CDR3 region has 14 residues. Trimming shortened V by 3 bases and J by 3 bases, and 9 bases separated the two germline ends. Per the germline V gene, CDR1 is SGHTA and CDR2 is FQGTGA. The CDR3: CASSFGGHGNTIYF. The DNA of the CDR3 is TGTGCCAGCAGCTTCGGGGGGCATGGAAACACCATATATTTT.

The chain links TRBV5-1 to TRBJ2-2, with TRBD1 identical over 7 bases. From germline, CDR1 is SGHRS and CDR2 YFSETQ. With 3 bases clipped from V and 2 bases from J, the junction kept 4 bases outside the gene matches. The length of the CDR3 is 15 residues. The CDR3 region is CASSYGQENTGELFF. The CDR3 DNA is TGCGCCAGCAGCTACGGACAGGAAAACACCGGGGAGCTGTTTTTT.

The chain links TRBV18 to TRBJ1-4, with 7 bases lining up with TRBD1. The CDR3 covers 18 residues. In germline, CDR1 is KGHSH, CDR2 LQKENI. The V gene end was trimmed by 1 base and the J gene end by 8 bases; junction bases not matched to a gene: 16. Written as DNA, the CDR3 is TGTGCCAGCTCACCACAAGGGGGCGTGTATGGGAAATCCGAAAAACTGTTTTTT. Its translation: CASSPQGGVYGKSEKLFF. The whole variable domain, remainder taken from reference TRBV18 and TRBJ1-4, is NAGVMQNPRHLVRRRGQEARLRCSPMKGHSHVYWYRQLPEEGLKFMVYLQKENIIDESGMPKERFSAEFPKEGPSILRIQQVVRGDSAAYFCASSPQGGVYGKSEKLFFGSGTQLSVL.

V usage is TRBV7-8 and J usage is TRBJ2-7; 8 nucleotides match TRBD1. Germline V CDR1 and CDR2: SGHVS, FQNEAQ. Trimming at V came to 5 bases and at J to 5 bases, leaving 2 bases not matched to a gene. This CDR3 comprises 12 residues. The CDR3: CASSRGQDEQYF. CDR3 nucleotide sequence: TGTGCCAGCAGCCGGGGACAGGACGAGCAGTACTTC.

The genes are TRBV7-3 and TRBJ1-6, with a weak D call TRBD1 (5 bases). Germline V gene data show CDR1 as SGHTA and CDR2 as FQGTGA. The CDR3 is made up of 15 amino acids. V lost 1 base to trimming and J lost 7 bases, with 11 bases between them. This CDR3 is CASSLRGPTNSPLHF. DNA of the CDR3: TGTGCCAGCAGCTTAAGGGGACCGACGAATTCACCCCTCCACTTT.

The chain combines TRBV11-3 with TRBJ1-2; possible D gene TRBD1, 5 bases. The CDR3 consists of 14 residues. The ends were cut back, 4 bases at V and 4 bases at J, with 13 bases in the middle. Germline V gives CDR1 SGHNT, CDR2 YENEEA. CDR3 sequence (DNA): TGTGCCAGCAGCTGCCCCCAGGGTTTCTATGGCTACACCTTC. It encodes CASSCPQGFYGYTF. Drawing the rest from reference TRBV11-3 and TRBJ1-2, the complete variable domain is EAGVVQSPRYKIIEKKQPVAFWCNPISGHNTLYWYLQNLGQGPELLIRYENEEAVDDSQLPKDRFSAERLKGVDSTLKIQPAELGDSAVYLCASSCPQGFYGYTFGSGTRLTVV.

This clone has only a few counts. V gene TRBV6-5 combines with J gene TRBJ1-2, with TRBD1 matching over 9 bases. V lost 0 bases to trimming and J lost 4 bases; unmatched junction nucleotides: 3. CDR1 and CDR2 from the germline V gene are MNHEY and SVGAGI. This CDR3 is built from 15 residues. The CDR3 DNA reads TGTGCCAGCAGTTACTCGACAGGGGGGGCCTATGGCTACACCTTC. Encoded protein: CASSYSTGGAYGYTF.

The chain couples TRBV19 to TRBJ2-5; possible D gene TRBD2, 7 bases. Germline-derived CDR1 and CDR2 are LNHDA and SQIVND (reference sequence). V lost 5 bases and J 1 base, leaving 17 bases between the germline ends. The length of the CDR3 is 16 residues. The CDR3 DNA reads as TGTGCCAGTAGTGGGACAAGGGACTATCCCCAAGAGACCCAGTACTTC. Residues: CASSGTRDYPQETQYF.